The source of this T cell receptor (beta chain) is a study of PD-1 blockade in classical Hodgkin lymphoma. In the study overall: Patients were infused with nivolumab 3 mg/kg every 2 weeks.

A remark on this clone: Its matching antigen is unknown.

The table came from immunoSEQ multiplex PCR; TCRdb's copy has only in-frame clones and leaves some out. The sample contains approximately 89,000 clones, over 80% of which appear only once. Study results and limitations: Reasons behind the repertoire differences stay unclear, perhaps disease activity or earlier therapy.

Time point defined: cycle 4 day 1 (C4D1), after around six weeks of nivolumab. Each and every patient relapsed after autologous stem cell transplantation, and patients got differing brentuximab vedotin exposure. Relapsed/refractory classical Hodgkin lymphoma patients had complete, partial or progressive responses. Trimming pared 0 bases from V and 6 bases from J, leaving 13 bases between. CDR3 length equals 14 residues. Germline lookup yields CDR1 SGHRS and CDR2 YFSETQ. This specimen was peripheral blood mononuclear cells (PBMCs), taken before the fourth cycle of nivolumab. The TCR comes from a human donor with classical Hodgkin lymphoma. The rearrangement links TRBV5-1 to TRBJ2-7; tentatively, D is TRBD1 (5 bases). CDR3 residues: CASSLGQGSPEQYF. In DNA form, the CDR3 reads TGCGCCAGCAGCTTGGGGCAGGGTAGTCCCGAGCAGTACTTC.